Below are 18 T cell receptor beta chains sequenced from a single sample in a study of cytomegalovirus exposure and HLA in healthy donors. PCR used 60 Vbeta primers and 13 Jbeta primers. The repertoire was sequenced with immunoSEQ multiplex PCR; TCRdb's copy has only in-frame clones and lacks some. The sample records around 130,000 clones, 80% to 90% being singletons. Source material: PBMCs. The receptors stem from a man aged 50-60 years in good health and CMV-seronegative.

The rearrangement uses TRBV6-6 and TRBJ2-1, with 8 bases aligning to TRBD2. The CDR3 spans 15 residues. Germline V gene lookup returns CDR1 MNHNY and CDR2 SVGAGI (reference sequence). With V trimmed by 6 bases and J by 6 bases, 10 bases remained unmatched. DNA for the CDR3: TGTGCCAGCAGACCCGGACTAGCCCCCGGCAATGAGCAGTTCTTC. Translation gives CASRPGLAPGNEQFF.

The V call is TRBV2, the J call TRBJ1-2; tentative D call: TRBD1 (5 bases). CDR3 length equals 12 residues. The V end lost 9 bases, the J end lost 7 bases, and 15 bases lay between the germline ends. Germline V gene lookup returns CDR1 SNHLY and CDR2 FYNNEI. CDR3 DNA sequence: TGTGCCAGGATCCTCAGGGCCGGTGGCTACACCTTC. This gives the protein CARILRAGGYTF. Supplemented by reference TRBV2 and TRBJ1-2, the full variable domain reads EPEVTQTPSHQVTQMGQEVILRCVPISNHLYFYWYRQILGQKVEFLVSFYNNEISEKSEIFDDQFSVERPDGSNFTLKIRSTKLEDSAMYFCARILRAGGYTFGSGTRLTVV.

The V gene is TRBV6-5, the J gene TRBJ2-3; 8 bases are a match to TRBD2. The CDR3 covers 13 residues. Trimming removed 4 bases from V and 3 bases from J; junction bases left unmatched: 0. CDR1 and CDR2 from the germline V gene are MNHEY and SVGAGI. The CDR3 spells CASSLAGTDTQYF. For the CDR3, the DNA is TGTGCCAGCAGTTTAGCGGGGACAGATACGCAGTATTTT.

The chain couples TRBV4-1 to TRBJ2-3, with D possibly being TRBD2 (6 bases). The germline V gene has CDR1 MGHRA and CDR2 YSYEKL. The CDR3 spans 20 residues. V was pared by 4 bases and J by 2 bases, with 28 bases between. The CDR3 loop reads CASSPPVTGVGAGLTDTQYF. DNA of the CDR3: TGCGCCAGCAGCCCCCCCGTTACCGGCGTGGGAGCGGGCCTCACAGATACGCAGTATTTT.

The chain recombines TRBV6-5 with TRBJ2-6; D possibly corresponds to TRBD2 (6 bases). Deletions cut 2 bases from V and 1 base from J, with 9 bases between. This CDR3 spans 16 amino acids. CDR1 is MNHEY and CDR2 is SVGAGI in the germline V gene. As DNA, the CDR3 is TGTGCCAGCAGTTACGTCGGAGGGTCTGGGGCCAACGTCCTGACTTTC. Protein sequence: CASSYVGGSGANVLTF.

The V and J genes are TRBV7-2 and TRBJ2-4, with TRBD2 matching 7 bases. This CDR3 spans 17 amino acids. Germline loops: CDR1 SGHTA, CDR2 FQGNSA. V shed 1 base, J shed 0 bases, and the junction held 6 bases outside the gene matches. The DNA of the CDR3 is TGTGCCAGCAGCTTAGTGGGGGGGTTTCTAGCCAAAAACATTCAGTACTTC. It codes for CASSLVGGFLAKNIQYF.

V usage is TRBV7-9 and J usage is TRBJ2-1, with D uncertain. Germline V gene lookup returns CDR1 SEHNR and CDR2 FQNEAQ (reference sequence). V was pared by 8 bases and J by 6 bases, with 17 bases between. This CDR3 contains 14 residues. The chain's CDR3 is CASESTSSPNEQFF. The CDR3 region has the DNA TGTGCCAGCGAGAGTACCTCTAGTCCCAATGAGCAGTTCTTC.

On this clone itself: The same CDR3 also results from other DNA sequences found in this sample. This sequence joins TRBV30 and TRBJ1-4; no firm D call. Per the germline V gene, CDR1 is GTSNPN and CDR2 is SVGIG (reference sequence). V was trimmed by 1 base and J by 1 base, leaving 10 bases between them. The CDR3 is made up of 15 amino acids. The CDR3 region has the DNA TGTGCCTGGAGTGAAAGAGGGTTAACTAATGAAAAACTGTTTTTT. Amino acids: CAWSERGLTNEKLFF. The entire variable domain, with the rest obtained from reference TRBV30 and TRBJ1-4, is as follows: SQTIHQWPATLVQPVGSPLSLECTVEGTSNPNLYWYRQAAGRGLQLLFYSVGIGQISSEVPQNLSASRPQDRQFILSSKKLLLSDSGFYLCAWSERGLTNEKLFFGSGTQLSVL.

The chain recombines TRBV11-2 with TRBJ1-2, with TRBD1 matching 8 bases. V gave up 4 bases and J gave up 4 bases; unmatched junction bases: 11. Germline assignment: CDR1 SGHAT and CDR2 FQNNGV. The CDR3 is made up of 16 amino acids. The CDR3 here is CASSSPDRGQGYGYTF. CDR3 in DNA: TGTGCCAGCAGCTCCCCTGACAGGGGACAAGGCTATGGCTACACCTTC.

The J gene is TRBJ2-6, the V gene TRBV25-1, with 8 bases fitting TRBD1. The CDR3 is 17 residues long. V lost 3 bases to trimming and J lost 1 base; unmatched junction nucleotides: 5. CDR1 is MGHDK, CDR2 SYGVNS, per germline. The CDR3, as DNA: TGTGCCAGCAGTGACGGACAGGGCGAGTCTGGGGCCAACGTCCTGACTTTC. The encoded protein is CASSDGQGESGANVLTF.

This rearrangement joins TRBV6-1 to TRBJ1-2; unclear D gene. V was trimmed by 11 bases and J by 8 bases, leaving 12 bases between them. This CDR3 is 10 amino acids long. Germline CDR1 MNHNS, CDR2 SASEGT. The CDR3 sequence: CAGGGNGYTF. The CDR3 DNA follows: TGTGCCGGAGGAGGGAACGGCTACACCTTC.

This chain links TRBV4-1 with TRBJ2-1, with TRBD1 matching 10 bases. After removal of 5 bases from V and 8 bases from J, the junction contained 9 bases not matched to a gene. This CDR3 has 15 amino acids. Per the germline V gene, CDR1 is MGHRA and CDR2 is YSYEKL. The CDR3 DNA reads as TGCGCCAGCAGCTCTCCGGGACAGGGGCTGCATGAGCAGTTCTTC. It is translated as CASSSPGQGLHEQFF.

The chain combines TRBV5-1 with TRBJ2-3; possible D gene TRBD1, 6 bases. The CDR3 length is 17 residues. Trimming left V 2 bases short and J 1 base short, with 17 bases between. Per germline, CDR1 SGHRS and CDR2 YFSETQ. This chain's CDR3 is CASSFAGAVGGTDTQYF. In DNA form, the CDR3 reads TGCGCCAGCAGCTTTGCAGGGGCCGTGGGGGGCACAGATACGCAGTATTTT.

CDR3 loop: CASSVASEDTQYF. The CDR3 DNA is TGTGCCAGCAGTGTCGCTAGTGAGGATACGCAGTATTTT. The chain couples TRBV6-4 to TRBJ2-3; no definite D call. Germline V gene sequence: CDR1 MRHNA, CDR2 SNTAGT. The CDR3 has 13 residues. Trimming cost V 4 bases and J 6 bases, with 11 bases left between them.

The V call is TRBV4-2, the J call TRBJ1-1; 9 positions match TRBD1. Trimming at V came to 0 bases and at J to 6 bases, leaving 11 bases not matched to a gene. The CDR3 has 17 residues. Germline lookup yields CDR1 LGHNA and CDR2 YNFKEQ. Here the CDR3 DNA reads TGTGCCAGCAGCCAAGAGTTTTTGGGACAGGGCTTAGCTGAAGCTTTCTTT. This encodes CASSQEFLGQGLAEAFF.

The chain combines TRBV4-1 with TRBJ2-1; TRBD1 matches at 10 bases. The V gene's germline CDR1 is MGHRA and CDR2 YSYEKL. V was pared by 0 bases and J by 8 bases, with 10 bases of the junction left unmatched. The CDR3 is 17 amino acids. The CDR3 DNA follows: TGCGCCAGCAGCCAAGACGTTTTTGGACAGGGGGTTTATGAGCAGTTCTTC. Protein: CASSQDVFGQGVYEQFF.

The chain recombines TRBV23-1 with TRBJ2-3, with D perhaps matching TRBD2 (6 bases). TRBV23-1 is designated an ORF whose function remains uncertain. The CDR3 sequence is 18 residues long. V gave up 4 bases and J gave up 5 bases, with 25 bases separating them. CDR3 nucleotides: TGCGCCAGCAGTCTCAATGATAAACGGGGGAGGTTTGAAGATACGCAGTATTTT. Protein product: CASSLNDKRGRFEDTQYF.

The rearrangement uses TRBV5-4 and TRBJ2-5; 7 positions agree with TRBD1. The CDR3 loop spans 15 amino acids. Trimming at V came to 0 bases and at J to 5 bases, leaving 7 bases not matched to a gene. Germline CDR1 and CDR2: SGHNT and YYREEE (reference sequence). The CDR3 reads CASSLEGARGETQYF. DNA of the CDR3: TGTGCCAGCAGCTTGGAGGGGGCGCGTGGGGAGACCCAGTACTTC.